These 17 T cell receptor beta chains share one sample of origin, sequenced in a study of control samples from healthy donors and cancer patients. Repertoires were generated with immunoSEQ multiplex PCR, while TCRdb's copy carries only in-frame clones and drops some. Found here are 60,000 to 75,000 clones, more than 70% of them singletons; the top ten hold approximately 2.5%. The sequencing input was PBMCs. The receptors derive from a woman in her forties or fifties with head and neck cancer.

As for this clone: An end of the junction does not agree with germline; a read error may underlie this. This specimen includes other DNA sequences encoding the same CDR3. The genes are TRBV7-8 and TRBJ2-5, with no clear D. Germline V gene sequence: CDR1 SGHVS, CDR2 FQNEAQ. This CDR3 is built from 13 residues. CDR3 in DNA: TGTGCTAGCAGCCCCCAGCTTCGAGAGACCCAGTACTTC. Its translation is CASSPQLRETQYF.

J is TRBJ2-5 and V is TRBV11-2, with a weak D call TRBD2 (7 bases). Germline CDR1 is SGHAT and CDR2 is FQNNGV. CDR3 length: 15 residues. V was shortened by 5 bases and J by 5 bases, with 18 bases between the two germline ends. CDR3 sequence: CASSRTGREEETQYF. DNA for the CDR3: TGTGCCAGCAGCCGAACAGGGAGGGAGGAGGAGACCCAGTACTTC.

The chain links TRBV20-1 to TRBJ2-1; 10 nucleotides agree with TRBD1. CDR1 and CDR2 (germline): DFQATT, SNEGSKA (reference sequence). V was clipped by 3 bases and J by 6 bases; unmatched bases: 5. The CDR3 totals 14 residues. CDR3 loop: CSASGDRGFNEQFF. The CDR3 region has the DNA TGCAGTGCTAGTGGGGACAGGGGTTTCAATGAGCAGTTCTTC.

CDR3 nucleotide sequence: TGCGCCAGCAGCTTTGGGGCAGGGAACCCCCCCTACGAGCAGTACTTC. Translation: CASSFGAGNPPYEQYF. The chain has TRBV5-1 and TRBJ2-7; possible D gene TRBD1, 5 bases. Per germline, CDR1 SGHRS and CDR2 YFSETQ. The V end lost 2 bases, the J end lost 2 bases, and 17 bases lay between the germline ends. The CDR3 contains 16 residues.

Only one count was recorded for this clone. The rearrangement links TRBV28 to TRBJ1-5; 9 bases map to TRBD1. Germline CDR1 is MDHEN and CDR2 is SYDVKM. V dropped 2 bases and J dropped 7; count of bases not matched to a gene: 6. The CDR3 runs to 15 residues. The CDR3 coding sequence is TGTGCCAGCAGTTTAGGGACAGGGTTGGACCAGCCCCAGCATTTT. It codes for CASSLGTGLDQPQHF.

The rearrangement joins TRBV5-1 to TRBJ2-2; TRBD1 matches 7 bases. The trim removed 9 bases at V and 4 bases at J, leaving 12 bases unmatched. CDR3 length: 15 residues. The germline V gene encodes CDR1 SGHRS and CDR2 YFSETQ. CDR3 in amino acids: CATMEGGAVTGELFF. The CDR3 coding sequence is TGCGCCACCATGGAAGGGGGCGCAGTCACCGGGGAGCTGTTTTTT.

This clone appeared once. The rearrangement joins TRBV29-1 to TRBJ1-2; the D is unclear. CDR3 length: 13 amino acids. Per the germline V gene, CDR1 is SQVTM and CDR2 is ANQGSEA. CDR3 bases: TGCAGGATAGAGGGAGAATTTAACTATGGCTACACCTTC. Its translation: CRIEGEFNYGYTF.

The chain joins TRBV5-4 to TRBJ2-5, with 8 positions matching TRBD2. Germline V gene sequence: CDR1 SGHNT, CDR2 YYREEE (reference sequence). V trimming: 3 bases; J trimming: 3 bases; junction bases outside the gene matches: 4. The CDR3 covers 14 residues. CDR3 protein: CASSSSRGEETQYF. The CDR3 DNA sequence: TGTGCCAGCAGCTCATCGCGGGGGGAAGAGACCCAGTACTTC.

The chain couples TRBV19 to TRBJ1-6; D not resolved. CDR3 size: 14 residues. Trimming took off 0 bases at V and 8 bases at J, with 8 bases between the two ends. Germline V gene data show CDR1 as LNHDA and CDR2 as SQIVND (reference sequence). The CDR3 reads CASSIDEMDSPLHF. The CDR3 DNA reads as TGTGCCAGTAGTATAGACGAGATGGATTCACCCCTCCACTTT.

CDR3: CASSLVGGIAGELFF. The CDR3 DNA sequence: TGTGCCAGCAGCTTGGTTGGGGGTATCGCCGGGGAGCTGTTTTTT. The chain carries TRBV5-5 and TRBJ2-2, with D perhaps given as TRBD1 or TRBD2 (5 bases each). Trimming cost V 0 bases and J 6 bases, with 12 bases left between them. Germline loops: CDR1 SGHKS, CDR2 YYEKEE (reference sequence). This CDR3 contains 15 residues.

The chain combines TRBV29-1 with TRBJ1-4; 12 bases are a match to TRBD1. V lost 2 bases and J lost 12; bases outside the gene matches: 7. The CDR3 is 14 amino acids. Germline V CDR1 and CDR2: SQVTM, ANQGSEA. This CDR3 reads CSVESGTGGPELFF. The CDR3 region has the DNA TGCAGCGTTGAATCTGGGACAGGGGGCCCGGAACTGTTTTTT.

The chain joins TRBV6-4 to TRBJ2-1; 8 nucleotides match TRBD1. Germline V lookup: CDR1 MRHNA, CDR2 SNTAGT. The V and J ends lost 0 bases and 9 bases, in that order; junction bases with no gene match: 1. The CDR3 has 13 residues. This CDR3 reads CASSDSGTGEQFF. The CDR3 region has the DNA TGTGCCAGCAGTGACTCGGGGACAGGTGAGCAGTTCTTC.

This chain links TRBV28 with TRBJ1-4, with D uncertain. There are 15 residues in the CDR3. In germline, CDR1 is MDHEN, CDR2 SYDVKM. The V gene lost 6 bases and the J gene lost 1 base, with 12 bases spanning the gap. CDR3 residues: CASSSFPGTNEKLFF. CDR3 DNA: TGTGCCAGCAGCTCTTTCCCTGGAACTAATGAAAAACTGTTTTTT.

The chain is built from TRBV11-2 and TRBJ1-6; D gene uncertain. The CDR3 extends over 14 amino acids. The ends were cut back, 5 bases at V and 8 bases at J, with 13 bases in the middle. CDR1 is SGHAT and CDR2 is FQNNGV in the germline V gene. The CDR3 reads CASSSMGGDSPLHF. The CDR3 nucleotides are TGTGCCAGCAGCAGTATGGGAGGTGATTCACCCCTCCACTTT.

This clone was detected only a few times. The CDR3 loop is CASSIRTGGPETQYF. For the CDR3, the DNA is TGTGCCAGCAGCATCCGGACAGGGGGTCCAGAGACCCAGTACTTC. V and J are TRBV7-3 and TRBJ2-5; TRBD1 aligns across 10 bases. The V and J ends lost 5 bases and 4 bases, in that order; junction bases with no gene match: 7. Germline V gene sequence: CDR1 SGHTA, CDR2 FQGTGA. The CDR3 has 15 residues.

The chain recombines TRBV9 with TRBJ1-6; tentative D call: TRBD1 (5 bases). Trimming took 1 base from V and 9 from J, leaving 11 bases between them. This CDR3 has 14 residues. Germline lookup yields CDR1 SGDLS and CDR2 YYNGEE. The CDR3 DNA is TGTGCCAGCAGCGTAAGAGGGCAGGGTTCACCCCTCCACTTT. It is translated as CASSVRGQGSPLHF.

V usage is TRBV27 and J usage is TRBJ2-1; 8 nucleotides agree with TRBD2. The CDR3 runs to 17 residues. CDR1 is MNHEY, CDR2 SMNVEV, per germline (reference sequence). The trim removed 3 bases at V and 8 bases at J, leaving 15 bases unmatched. In DNA, the CDR3 is TGTGCCAGCAGTTTTCACGACTCAGGCGGGGGGTGGGATGAGCAGTTCTTC. Residues: CASSFHDSGGGWDEQFF.